The 26 T cell receptor beta chains given below trace back to one sample, sequenced in a study of T-cell memory formation after mild COVID-19. TCRdb recomputed calls from the 5' RACE reads with MiXCR, one row per CDR3 protein. The sample has hundreds of thousands of distinct CDR3 sequences, about a fifth seen once. The material sequenced was PBMCs or a T cell subset sorted from them (not recorded which). The receptors derive from an adult woman who had mild COVID-19 (a few samples of this study predate the infection). Cell type and time point are not known.

The rearrangement uses TRBV5-1 and TRBJ1-1; D perhaps matches TRBD1 (6 bases). V was clipped by 0 bases and J by 10 bases, with 19 bases between them. Per the germline V gene, CDR1 is SGHRS and CDR2 is YFSETQ. This CDR3 is 15 amino acids long. CDR3 sequence reads: CASSLGQADRAAAFF. The CDR3 coding sequence is TGCGCCAGCAGCTTGGGACAGGCCGATCGTGCAGCAGCTTTCTTT.

This rearrangement joins TRBV4-3 to TRBJ2-1; unclear D gene. V lost 1 base, J lost 3 bases, and 13 bases lay in between. This CDR3 spans 16 amino acids. CDR1 is LGHNA and CDR2 is YSLEER in the germline V gene. Here the CDR3 DNA reads TGCGCCAGCAGCCAAGGAAAAGGACCAATCTACAATGAGCAGTTCTTC. It specifies CASSQGKGPIYNEQFF.

The sample holds many counts of this clonotype. This rearrangement joins TRBV5-1 to TRBJ2-1, with 9 bases aligning to TRBD1. The V gene end was trimmed by 0 bases and the J gene end by 3 bases; junction bases not matched to a gene: 7. The germline V gene has CDR1 SGHRS and CDR2 YFSETQ. The CDR3 spans 17 residues. The CDR3 protein is CASSLEPGQGGYNEQFF. The DNA for the CDR3 is TGCGCCAGCAGCTTGGAACCGGGACAGGGAGGCTACAATGAGCAGTTCTTC.

A few counts support this clonotype. J is TRBJ1-1 and V is TRBV19; D is ambiguous. Looked up from germline, CDR1 is LNHDA and CDR2 is SQIVND (reference sequence). The CDR3 loop spans 17 amino acids. Trimming removed 0 bases from V and 3 bases from J, with 17 bases in between. The CDR3 nucleotides are TGTGCCAGTAGTATAGATCGGCGACACCTACGGGACACTGAAGCTTTCTTT. This gives the protein CASSIDRRHLRDTEAFF.

Only a few counts were recorded for this clonotype. The rearrangement uses TRBV7-2 and TRBJ2-1, with TRBD2 matching over 15 bases. J was trimmed by 7 bases and V by 6 bases; bases with no gene match: 4. The CDR3 is 15 residues long. Germline CDR1 and CDR2: SGHTA and FQGNSA. This chain's CDR3 is CASRSGTSGRNEQFF. CDR3 in DNA: TGTGCCAGCAGATCCGGGACTAGCGGGAGGAATGAGCAGTTCTTC.

The chain recombines TRBV15 with TRBJ2-1; no clear D. The CDR3 totals 14 residues. Germline CDR1 and CDR2: LNHNV and YYDKDF (reference sequence). V lost 5 bases, J lost 6 bases, and 14 bases lay in between. The CDR3 DNA sequence: TGTGCCACCAGCCAGGCCCTTGCCCTCAATGAGCAGTTCTTC. Encoded protein: CATSQALALNEQFF.

This clonotype was counted only a few times. The chain uses TRBV12-3 or TRBV12-4 and TRBJ1-3; D call uncertain. The germline V and J ends were trimmed by 5 bases and 0 bases, with 17 bases remaining between them. The length of the CDR3 is 17 residues. CDR3 nucleotides: TGTGCCAGCAGTCCTCCGATGAGACTTTACTCTGGAAACACCATATATTTT. It specifies CASSPPMRLYSGNTIYF.

The chain combines TRBV7-6 with TRBJ1-5; the D is unclear. The CDR3 covers 12 residues. V lost 4 bases to trimming and J lost 10 bases, with 11 bases between them. Germline V lookup: CDR1 SGHVS, CDR2 FNYEAQ. Here the CDR3 DNA reads TGTGCCAGCAGCTCCCTTGGCATTCCCCAGCATTTT. It encodes CASSSLGIPQHF.

This clonotype was detected a few times. The chain has TRBV5-1 and TRBJ1-1; D is possibly TRBD1 (5 bases). This CDR3 region has 14 residues. CDR1 and CDR2 from the germline V gene are SGHRS and YFSETQ. The ends were cut back, 2 bases at V and 6 bases at J, with 14 bases in the middle. The DNA for the CDR3 is TGCGCCAGCAGCTTTAGGGGAATGAAGGCTGAAGCTTTCTTT. It is translated as CASSFRGMKAEAFF.

The genes are TRBV2 and TRBJ1-1, with 7 nucleotides matching TRBD1. The germline CDR1 and CDR2 sequences are SNHLY and FYNNEI. V lost 5 bases to trimming and J lost 0 bases; unmatched junction nucleotides: 6. This CDR3 comprises 15 residues. DNA for the CDR3: TGTGCCAGCAGTACCCACGGGACAGTGAACACTGAAGCTTTCTTT. It encodes CASSTHGTVNTEAFF.

This clonotype was seen a handful of times. The chain carries TRBV12-3 or TRBV12-4 and TRBJ1-2; 7 bases map to TRBD1. With V trimmed by 5 bases and J by 8 bases, 8 bases remained unmatched. This CDR3 has 13 amino acids. The CDR3 DNA is TGTGCCAGCAGTCCGCGACAGGGAGGAGGCTACACCTTC. Protein sequence: CASSPRQGGGYTF.

The chain couples TRBV6-6 to TRBJ2-2; 8 nucleotides match TRBD1. Germline-derived CDR1 and CDR2 are MNHNY and SVGAGI (reference sequence). The CDR3 has 15 residues. The trim removed 4 bases at V and 5 bases at J, leaving 6 bases unmatched. The CDR3 protein is CASSSEQGGTGELFF. The CDR3 DNA sequence: TGTGCCAGCAGTTCTGAACAGGGGGGTACCGGGGAGCTGTTTTTT.

Here the CDR3 reads CASSDMGSSYEQYF. The DNA of the CDR3 is TGTGCCAGCAGTGACATGGGATCCTCCTACGAGCAGTACTTC. The chain carries TRBV2 and TRBJ2-7; no firm D call. CDR3 length: 14 residues. V lost 3 bases to trimming and J lost 0 bases, with 9 bases between them. CDR1 and CDR2 from the germline V gene are SNHLY and FYNNEI.

This clonotype occurred a few times. CDR3 residues: CASTASGEAFF. CDR3 bases: TGTGCCAGCACCGCATCCGGGGAGGCTTTCTTT. This chain connects TRBV5-5 to TRBJ1-1; D is undetermined. Trimming pared 6 bases from V and 11 bases from J, leaving 14 bases between. CDR1 SGHKS and CDR2 YYEKEE come from the germline V gene (reference sequence). The CDR3 runs 11 residues.

This clonotype was seen a handful of times. The genes are TRBV14 and TRBJ1-6, with 7 bases matching TRBD1. The CDR3 contains 16 residues. The junction had 9 bases not matched to a gene; V was cut back by 1 base and J by 9 bases. Germline V gene sequence: CDR1 SGHDN, CDR2 FVKESK. CDR3 bases: TGTGCCAGCAGCCAAGGGAGGACAGGTCGTCTTTCACCCCTCCACTTT. It codes for CASSQGRTGRLSPLHF.

The rearrangement uses TRBV20-1 and TRBJ2-5; D possibly uses TRBD1 or TRBD2 (5 bases each). V was clipped by 1 base and J by 5 bases, with 8 bases between them. Germline V lookup: CDR1 DFQATT, CDR2 SNEGSKA (reference sequence). CDR3 length: 12 residues. DNA for the CDR3: TGCAGTGCTAGAGGCGAGGGGGAGACCCAGTACTTC. Protein product: CSARGEGETQYF.

This chain links TRBV29-1 with TRBJ1-2, with D possibly being TRBD1 (6 bases). V lost 6 bases and J 2 bases, leaving 13 bases between the germline ends. The CDR3 length is 13 residues. Germline CDR1 reads SQVTM; CDR2 reads ANQGSEA. The CDR3 loop reads CSVLTGTNYGYTF. In DNA form, the CDR3 reads TGCAGCGTATTAACCGGGACAAACTATGGCTACACCTTC.

V usage is TRBV12-3 or TRBV12-4 and J usage is TRBJ2-7; D is possibly TRBD2 (5 bases). CDR3 length: 14 amino acids. V lost 6 bases to trimming and J lost 2 bases, with 14 bases between them. The CDR3 spells CASSPPEGPYEQYF. The CDR3 nucleotides read TGTGCCAGCAGCCCCCCCGAGGGTCCCTACGAGCAGTACTTC.

There are a few counts of this clonotype. The chain links TRBV9 to TRBJ2-1; a possible D gene is TRBD1 (5 bases). The CDR3 is made up of 13 amino acids. CDR1 SGDLS and CDR2 YYNGEE come from the germline V gene. V was clipped by 4 bases and J by 4 bases, with 9 bases between them. CDR3 sequence reads: CASSIPGYNEQFF. CDR3 bases: TGTGCCAGCAGCATACCAGGGTACAATGAGCAGTTCTTC.

The rearrangement joins TRBV7-9 to TRBJ2-7; TRBD1 might be the D (5 bases). Per germline, CDR1 SEHNR and CDR2 FQNEAQ (reference sequence). V lost 1 base, J lost 5 bases, and 6 bases lay in between. The CDR3 loop spans 12 amino acids. CDR3 region: CASSLEGHEQYF. Here the CDR3 DNA reads TGTGCCAGCAGCTTAGAGGGGCACGAGCAGTACTTC.

This clonotype was counted between two and nine times. The V and J genes are TRBV24-1 and TRBJ2-2, with 8 bases fitting TRBD1. V lost 7 bases to trimming and J lost 7 bases; unmatched junction nucleotides: 10. Germline CDR1 is KGHDR and CDR2 is SFDVKD. This CDR3 has 15 residues. CDR3 nucleotides: TGTGCCACCAGACCGGGACAGGTCCCTGACGGGGAGCTGTTTTTT. This sequence encodes CATRPGQVPDGELFF.

There are a few counts of this clonotype. The chain couples TRBV14 to TRBJ2-7; D unresolved. Deletions cut 6 bases from V and 3 bases from J, with 12 bases between. This CDR3 has 13 amino acids. Germline CDR1 SGHDN, CDR2 FVKESK. CDR3 in DNA: TGTGCCAGCAGAGGGCCGTTACACTACGAGCAGTACTTC. This translates into CASRGPLHYEQYF.

The J gene is TRBJ2-1, the V gene TRBV5-6; tentatively, D is TRBD1 or TRBD2 (6 bases each). The V end lost 3 bases, the J end lost 6 bases, and 16 bases lay between the germline ends. The CDR3 extends over 15 amino acids. Germline CDR1 reads SGHDT; CDR2 reads YYEEEE. DNA of the CDR3: TGTGCCAGCAGCTACGTGGGGGGCCAAGGCAATGAGCAGTTCTTC. Amino acids: CASSYVGGQGNEQFF.

The CDR3 is CASSLLLGTAPRDEKLFF. The CDR3 DNA follows: TGTGCCAGCAGCTTACTCTTAGGGACAGCGCCCCGGGATGAAAAACTGTTTTTT. This chain joins TRBV7-9 and TRBJ1-4, with 7 bases lining up with TRBD1. The CDR3 is 18 residues long. Germline CDR1 SEHNR, CDR2 FQNEAQ (reference sequence). The V and J ends lost 2 bases and 6 bases, in that order; junction bases with no gene match: 15.

This clonotype was counted only a few times. The chain joins TRBV15 to TRBJ2-7, with D uncertain. This CDR3 is 13 amino acids long. V lost 3 bases and J lost 2, with 8 bases in between. Germline CDR1 LNHNV, CDR2 YYDKDF (reference sequence). CDR3 DNA: TGTGCCACCAGCAGGGTTCTGGCCTACGAGCAGTACTTC. Protein sequence: CATSRVLAYEQYF. Drawing the rest from reference TRBV15 and TRBJ2-7, the complete variable domain is DAMVIQNPRYQVTQFGKPVTLSCSQTLNHNVMYWYQQKSSQAPKLLFHYYDKDFNNEADTPDNFQSRRPNTSFCFLDIRSPGLGDTAMYLCATSRVLAYEQYFGPGTRLTVT.

This clonotype was seen only a few times. The chain links TRBV12-3 or TRBV12-4 to TRBJ2-1; 11 nucleotides match TRBD2. The CDR3 extends over 14 amino acids. V lost 7 bases, J lost 2 bases, and 1 base stayed unmatched. Here the CDR3 reads CASTSGRPYNEQFF. Written as DNA, the CDR3 is TGTGCCAGCACTAGCGGGAGGCCCTACAATGAGCAGTTCTTC.